These 16 T cell receptor beta chains share one sample of origin, sequenced in a study of technical replicates of blood from a handful of donors. Here immunoSEQ multiplex PCR was the method, and the copy in TCRdb shows in-frame clones only, minus some. The profile shows around 80,000 clones, approximately 94% of them singletons. The sample taken for sequencing was T cells isolated from PBMCs. Receptor source: a human donor in good health.

The chain has TRBV6-5 and TRBJ2-1, with D perhaps matching TRBD1 (5 bases). Trimming stripped 5 bases from V and 9 bases from J, with 11 bases between. Germline lookup yields CDR1 MNHEY and CDR2 SVGAGI. This CDR3 contains 12 residues. CDR3 coding DNA: TGTGCCAGCAGTACCCAGGGTGGTGAGCAGTTCTTC. Protein sequence: CASSTQGGEQFF.

This chain uses TRBV19 with TRBJ1-5, with D maybe TRBD1 (6 bases). V was clipped by 5 bases and J by 6 bases, with 11 bases between them. From germline, CDR1 is LNHDA and CDR2 SQIVND (reference sequence). The CDR3 contains 13 residues. Here the CDR3 reads CASSRTEGQPQHF. The DNA for the CDR3 is TGTGCCAGTAGTCGGACAGAGGGTCAGCCCCAGCATTTT.

In nucleotides, the CDR3 is TGTGCCAGCTCGACTAGAGGTAGTGAGCAGTTCTTC. Translated, it gives CASSTRGSEQFF. The rearrangement joins TRBV2 to TRBJ2-1; D might be TRBD2 (6 bases). The length of the CDR3 is 12 residues. V lost 8 bases to trimming and J lost 9 bases, with 14 bases between them. Per germline, CDR1 SNHLY and CDR2 FYNNEI.

The table lists this clone with a few counts. This rearrangement joins TRBV29-1 to TRBJ1-5; 10 positions agree with TRBD1. V was pared by 6 bases and J by 8 bases, with 4 bases of the junction left unmatched. Germline assignment: CDR1 SQVTM and CDR2 ANQGSEA. The CDR3 loop spans 12 amino acids. The DNA of the CDR3 is TGCAGCGTCGAGACAGGGGGCGAGCCCCAGCATTTT. This translates into CSVETGGEPQHF.

As DNA, the CDR3 is TGCGCCAGCAGTTTCCGGGACAGGGTCTACGAGCAGTACTTC. It codes for CASSFRDRVYEQYF. The chain is built from TRBV4-3 and TRBJ2-7; TRBD1 matches at 9 bases. The CDR3 contains 14 residues. Germline CDR1 reads LGHNA; CDR2 reads YSLEER. The ends lost 6 bases at V and 3 bases at J; junction bases unmatched: 6.

V and J are TRBV7-8 and TRBJ2-7; unclear D gene. V was pared by 2 bases and J by 2 bases, with 13 bases between. This CDR3 region has 15 residues. Germline values: CDR1 SGHVS, CDR2 FQNEAQ. DNA for the CDR3: TGTGCCAGCAGCTTAAGTATCGCGGCCGCCTACGAGCAGTACTTC. Translation: CASSLSIAAAYEQYF.

This chain links TRBV4-1 with TRBJ2-2; 9 bases line up with TRBD1. The CDR3 runs to 14 residues. The germline CDR1 and CDR2 sequences are MGHRA and YSYEKL. J was trimmed by 4 bases and V by 4 bases; bases with no gene match: 1. The CDR3 DNA sequence: TGCGCCAGCAGCCCGGGACAGGGCACCGGGGAGCTGTTTTTT. Amino acid sequence: CASSPGQGTGELFF.

This chain links TRBV30 with TRBJ2-7, with a weak D call TRBD1 (6 bases). The CDR3 length is 11 residues. The germline V gene has CDR1 GTSNPN and CDR2 SVGIG (reference sequence). V dropped 2 bases and J dropped 6 bases, with 8 bases sitting between them. CDR3: CAWSTGTEQYF. The CDR3, as DNA: TGTGCCTGGAGTACAGGGACCGAGCAGTACTTC. Using reference TRBV30 and TRBJ2-7 for the parts outside the CDR3, the full variable domain is SQTIHQWPATLVQPVGSPLSLECTVEGTSNPNLYWYRQAAGRGLQLLFYSVGIGQISSEVPQNLSASRPQDRQFILSSKKLLLSDSGFYLCAWSTGTEQYFGPGTRLTVT.

The genes are TRBV5-1 and TRBJ2-7, with 11 bases aligning to TRBD2. CDR1 and CDR2 from the germline V gene are SGHRS and YFSETQ. The CDR3 runs to 14 residues. After removal of 4 bases from V and 2 bases from J, the junction contained 2 bases not matched to a gene. The CDR3 DNA sequence: TGCGCCAGCAGCGTGACTAGCGGGACCTACGAGCAGTACTTC. Translated: CASSVTSGTYEQYF.

This clone came up once. The chain combines TRBV27 with TRBJ2-1, with 9 bases matching TRBD2. The V segment lost 3 bases and the J segment 0 bases; nucleotides outside the gene matches: 12. This CDR3 contains 19 residues. Per the germline V gene, CDR1 is MNHEY and CDR2 is SMNVEV (reference sequence). CDR3 protein: CASSLVAGVSPSSYNEQFF. CDR3 coding DNA: TGTGCCAGCAGTTTGGTAGCGGGAGTCAGTCCTAGCTCCTACAATGAGCAGTTCTTC.

V is TRBV12-2 and J is TRBJ2-4; the DNA was not compared with TRBD2, the D call given in the table. TRBV12-2 is noted as a pseudogene. This CDR3 has 16 residues. CDR3 bases: TGTGCAAGTCGCCCGAGCACTAGTCCGGCCAAAAACATTCAGTACTTC. Translated: CASRPSTSPAKNIQYF.

V usage is TRBV7-6 and J usage is TRBJ2-1, with a weak D call TRBD1 (6 bases). The germline V gene encodes CDR1 SGHVS and CDR2 FNYEAQ. The CDR3 spans 13 residues. The V and J ends lost 4 bases and 4 bases respectively, with 8 bases between them. Written as DNA, the CDR3 is TGTGCCAGCAGCTGGACAGATTACAATGAGCAGTTCTTC. It codes for CASSWTDYNEQFF.

The chain uses TRBV29-1 and TRBJ1-4; D call uncertain. This CDR3 spans 11 amino acids. Trimming stripped 5 bases from V and 5 bases from J, with 6 bases between. Germline V gene lookup returns CDR1 SQVTM and CDR2 ANQGSEA. CDR3 sequence (DNA): TGCAGCGTTTTTCCGAATGAAAAACTGTTTTTT. The encoded protein is CSVFPNEKLFF.

The rearrangement links TRBV25-1 to TRBJ1-1; perhaps TRBD1 as D (5 bases). V lost 5 bases to trimming and J lost 4 bases, with 5 bases between them. This CDR3 spans 11 amino acids. In germline, CDR1 is MGHDK, CDR2 SYGVNS. DNA for the CDR3: TGTGCCAGCAGTCAGGGCACTGAAGCTTTCTTT. Its protein product is CASSQGTEAFF.

The chain uses TRBV19 and TRBJ2-7; no clear D gene. V was clipped by 7 bases and J by 0 bases, with 16 bases between them. The CDR3 extends over 15 amino acids. Germline V gene lookup returns CDR1 LNHDA and CDR2 SQIVND (reference sequence). The DNA of the CDR3 is TGTGCCAGTACCCCCGGCTGGAGTTTCTCCTACGAGCAGTACTTC. Its protein product is CASTPGWSFSYEQYF.

This chain connects TRBV7-2 to TRBJ1-2; D is possibly TRBD1 (6 bases). There are 15 residues in the CDR3. V dropped 5 bases and J dropped 4 bases, with 17 bases sitting between them. CDR1 is SGHTA, CDR2 FQGNSA, per germline. CDR3 sequence: CASSPARTATYGYTF. DNA of the CDR3: TGTGCCAGCAGCCCAGCCCGGACAGCCACCTATGGCTACACCTTC.